This T cell receptor beta chain was documented in a study of human T cells and chemical hapten exposure. In the study overall: Sensitization involved placing 2% DPC onto a roughly 2 cm by roughly 2 cm region of upper inner arm skin. The patch tests put 0.01% DPC on the skin of the upper back and were read 6 days later.

Time point described: pre-sensitization, week 0. Treatment denoted: therapeutic diphenylcyclopropenone sensitization with weekly scalp DPC. The CDR3 spans 17 residues. CDR1 and CDR2 (germline): LGHNA, YNFKEQ. The V gene end was trimmed by 0 bases and the J gene end by 6 bases; junction bases not matched to a gene: 11. Whole-study results and caveats: There were significantly more large CDR3 similarity clusters among expanded TCRs than among controls.

TCRdb passed the RACE reads through MiXCR, listing each CDR3 protein once. This table has under 100,000 distinct CDR3 sequences, around 7.9% appearing once. This clonotype turned up a few times. Its matching antigen is unknown. V is TRBV4-2 and J is TRBJ2-3; TRBD2 aligns across 8 bases. This TCR was recovered from a man aged 35-49 years with alopecia areata. Some clones in this sample may be carry-over from other donors' samples. Sequenced here: whole blood, sampled in connection with sensitization to the hapten diphenylcyclopropenone (DPC). As DNA, the CDR3 is TGTGCCAGCAGCCAAGATGATGACGGGAGGGCCTTGGATACGCAGTATTTT. Translated: CASSQDDDGRALDTQYF.